Given below is one TCR beta chain in context. Its antigen remains unknown. Profiled with immunoSEQ multiplex PCR; TCRdb holds only in-frame clones, not every one. The sample carries 140,000 to 150,000 clones, approximately 92% recorded once. The sample belongs to a study of T cell responses to AZD1222 COVID-19 vaccine. General observations from the study: Unmutated regions of variants are reportedly targeted by nearly half of spike-specific TCRs.

The sequence was collected from an adult in good health. The sample was peripheral blood, taken on day 0 of AZD1222 vaccination.

The CDR3 here is CASSITRNREAFF. The CDR3 DNA sequence: TGTGCCAGTAGTATAACCAGGAATAGGGAAGCTTTCTTT. The genes are TRBV19 and TRBJ1-1; D not resolved. Germline V gene lookup returns CDR1 LNHDA and CDR2 SQIVND (reference sequence). The CDR3 sequence is 13 residues long. The V end lost 2 bases, the J end lost 8 bases, and 12 bases lay between the germline ends.